This T cell receptor beta chain was found in a study of blood T cell repertoires in COVID-19. Sequencing used immunoSEQ multiplex PCR; TCRdb keeps in-frame clones, though not all of them. This table has roughly 95,000 clones, roughly 80% appearing once. V lost 5 bases and J lost 6, with 14 bases in between. Germline V CDR1 and CDR2: SGHTA, FQGNSA. The CDR3 sequence is 13 residues long. The sequenced sample was peripheral blood. V usage is TRBV7-2 and J usage is TRBJ2-7; D possibly corresponds to TRBD1 (5 bases). This sequence was found in a man at least 80 years old with acute or convalescent COVID-19. The CDR3 loop is CASSASRALEQYF. The CDR3 region has the DNA TGTGCCAGCAGCGCAAGCAGGGCTCTCGAGCAGTACTTC.